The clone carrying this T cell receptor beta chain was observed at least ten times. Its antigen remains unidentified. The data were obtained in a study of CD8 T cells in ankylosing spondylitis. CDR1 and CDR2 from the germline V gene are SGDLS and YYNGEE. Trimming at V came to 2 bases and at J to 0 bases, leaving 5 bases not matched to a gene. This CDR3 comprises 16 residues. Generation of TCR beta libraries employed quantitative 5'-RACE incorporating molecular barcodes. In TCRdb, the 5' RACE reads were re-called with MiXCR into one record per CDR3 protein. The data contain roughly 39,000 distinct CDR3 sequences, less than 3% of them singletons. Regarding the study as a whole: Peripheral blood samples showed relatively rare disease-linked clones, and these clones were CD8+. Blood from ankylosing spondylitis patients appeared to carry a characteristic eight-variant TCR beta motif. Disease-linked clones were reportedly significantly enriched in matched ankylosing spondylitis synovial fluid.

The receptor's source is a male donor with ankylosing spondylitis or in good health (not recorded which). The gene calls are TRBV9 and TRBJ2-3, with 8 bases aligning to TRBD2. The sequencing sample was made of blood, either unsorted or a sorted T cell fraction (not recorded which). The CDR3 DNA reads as TGTGCCAGCAGCGTGAGAGCGGGAGTGAGCACAGATACGCAGTATTTT. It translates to CASSVRAGVSTDTQYF.